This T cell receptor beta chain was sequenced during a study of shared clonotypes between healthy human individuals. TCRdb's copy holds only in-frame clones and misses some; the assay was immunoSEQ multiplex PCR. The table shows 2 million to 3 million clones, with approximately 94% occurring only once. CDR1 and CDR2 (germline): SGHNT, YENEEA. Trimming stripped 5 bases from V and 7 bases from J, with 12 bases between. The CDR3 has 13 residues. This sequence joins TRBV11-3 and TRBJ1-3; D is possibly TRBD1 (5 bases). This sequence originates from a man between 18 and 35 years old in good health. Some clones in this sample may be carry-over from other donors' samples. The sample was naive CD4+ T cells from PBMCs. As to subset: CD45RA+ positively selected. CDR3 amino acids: CASSESAGNTIYF. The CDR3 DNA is TGTGCCAGCAGCGAATCGGCAGGGAACACCATATATTTT.